Listed below are T cell receptor beta chains from one sample, sequenced in a study of shared clonotypes between healthy human individuals. Repertoires were generated with immunoSEQ multiplex PCR, while TCRdb's copy carries only in-frame clones and drops some. The sample consists of around 1.9 million clones, around 93% of them appearing once. Sequencing was performed on naive CD8+ T cells from PBMCs. Receptors originate from a man aged 18 to 30 in good health. Some clones in this sample may be carry-over from other donors' samples. Both conserved end residues are part of each CDR3. D genes are given only for firm matches. A clone size is listed for some rows: how often the clone was seen (once, few, many), or a class if it is expanded.

J gene | clone size | V gene | D gene | CDR3 DNA | CDR3 protein
TRBJ2-2 | - | TRBV28 | - | TGTGCCAGCAGTTTACTCTACGGGGGGCGAGACACCGGGGAGCTGTTTTTT | CASSLLYGGRDTGELFF
TRBJ2-3 | - | TRBV4-1 | - | TGCGCCAGCAGCCTCAACACAGATACGCAGTATTTT | CASSLNTDTQYF
TRBJ2-3 | - | TRBV27 | TRBD2 | TGTGCCAGCAGTCTGGGGACTAACACAGATACGCAGTATTTT | CASSLGTNTDTQYF
TRBJ2-7 | - | TRBV7-9 | TRBD1 | TGTGCCAGCAGCTCTCGGGACAGGGTTAGCTACGAGCAGTACTTC | CASSSRDRVSYEQYF
TRBJ2-7 | once | TRBV6-4 | TRBD1 | TGTGCCAGCAGTGAGACCGGGACAGGGGGCTCCGAGCAGTACTTC | CASSETGTGGSEQYF
TRBJ2-2 | - | TRBV5-6 | - | TGTGCCAGCAGCAGATCGCTCAGGGGAAGGGACACCGGGGAGCTGTTTTTT | CASSRSLRGRDTGELFF
TRBJ1-1 | - | TRBV19 | - | TGTGCCAGTAGTATGGGCTCAGGGAACACTGAAGCTTTCTTT | CASSMGSGNTEAFF
TRBJ1-2 | - | TRBV4-1 | - | TGCGCCAGCAGCCACGTACTTGACTATGGCTACACCTTC | CASSHVLDYGYTF
TRBJ1-2 | - | TRBV5-8 | - | TGTGCCAGCAGCTTTTTAATACAGGACATTTTAAACTATGGCTACACCTTC | CASSFLIQDILNYGYTF
TRBJ1-2 | - | TRBV28 | TRBD1 | TGTGCCAGCAGTCCGACAGGGGGGGACTATGGCTACACCTTC | CASSPTGGDYGYTF
TRBJ2-1 | - | TRBV28 | TRBD2 | TGTGCCAGCAGTTCGTCCTGGGCGGGAGCCAACTACAATGAGCAGTTCTTC | CASSSSWAGANYNEQFF
TRBJ2-3 | once | TRBV6-5 | TRBD2 | TGTGCCAGCAGTTACTGGCGGGAGCCCGCAGATACGCAGTATTTT | CASSYWREPADTQYF
TRBJ1-1 | - | TRBV7-3 | - | TGTGCCAGCAGCTTAAGTGCCGGAGGAACTGAAGCTTTCTTT | CASSLSAGGTEAFF
TRBJ2-3 | - | TRBV4-2 | TRBD2 | TGTGCCAGCAGCCTTTCTTGGACTAGCCCAGATACGCAGTATTTT | CASSLSWTSPDTQYF
TRBJ2-1 | - | TRBV9 | TRBD1 | TGTGCCAGCAGCGTTTTCCACGGACCCGGGACAGAGGAGCAGTTCTTC | CASSVFHGPGTEEQFF
TRBJ2-7 | - | TRBV19 | - | TGTGCCAGTAGTATAGGTACATCAAGCTCCTACGAGCAGTACTTC | CASSIGTSSSYEQYF
TRBJ2-7 | - | TRBV27 | TRBD1 | TGTGCCAGCAGTTCCAGACAGGGGCCCTACGAGCAGTACTTC | CASSSRQGPYEQYF
TRBJ2-7 | - | TRBV6-6 | TRBD1 | TGTGCCAGCAGCGGAGACAGGGTGGCCTCCTACGAGCAGTACTTC | CASSGDRVASYEQYF
TRBJ1-2 | - | TRBV6-5 | - | TGTGCCAGCAGGGGTGACCTCGCTGATGGCTACACCTTC | CASRGDLADGYTF
TRBJ1-5 | - | TRBV5-8 | - | TGTGCCAGCAGCGTCGCAGGGTATAGCAATCAGCCCCAGCATTTT | CASSVAGYSNQPQHF
TRBJ2-6 | - | TRBV10-3 | - | TGTGCCATCAGTGAGTCGAATCCAGGCGGCTACTCTGGGGCCAACGTCCTGACTTTC | CAISESNPGGYSGANVLTF
TRBJ1-1 | - | TRBV5-4 | - | TGTGCCAGCAGCTTGGGTTTCATGAACACTGAAGCTTTCTTT | CASSLGFMNTEAFF
TRBJ2-7 | - | TRBV28 | - | TGTGCCAGCAGTTTAATCAGGGCCCACGAGCAGTACTTC | CASSLIRAHEQYF
TRBJ1-2 | - | TRBV4-1 | TRBD1 | TGCGCCAGCAGCCAAGAGAGGGGGACAGGGGTCTATGGCTACACCTTC | CASSQERGTGVYGYTF
TRBJ2-3 | - | TRBV7-9 | TRBD1 | TGTGCCAGCAGCTTAGAGGGACAGGGTGGCGATACGCAGTATTTT | CASSLEGQGGDTQYF
TRBJ2-3 | - | TRBV19 | TRBD2 | TGTGCCAGTAGGGAGCGGGAGGGCCCCGATACGCAGTATTTT | CASREREGPDTQYF
TRBJ1-1 | - | TRBV5-1 | - | TGCGCCAGCAGCTTGGCAGGAGGTGGGAGCACTGAAGCTTTCTTT | CASSLAGGGSTEAFF
TRBJ2-4 | - | TRBV19 | - | TGTGCCAGTAGCTTGAGGCCATGGCAGGAGGGCGGAAACATTCAGTACTTC | CASSLRPWQEGGNIQYF
TRBJ1-3 | - | TRBV7-2 | TRBD1 | TGTGCCAGCAGCTTAGGGTTCAGGGGGGCTGGAAACACCATATATTTT | CASSLGFRGAGNTIYF
TRBJ1-2 | - | TRBV12-5 | TRBD1 | TGTGCTAGTGGAGAGGGACAGGGTCTAGGAGGCTACACCTTC | CASGEGQGLGGYTF
TRBJ2-2 | - | TRBV13 | - | TGTGCCAGCAGCTCAGGGGGGGAGAACACCGGGGAGCTGTTTTTT | CASSSGGENTGELFF
TRBJ2-3 | - | TRBV7-2 | TRBD1 | TGTGCCAGCAGCGTTCTCCGGGGACAGGGAGATTCAGATACGCAGTATTTT | CASSVLRGQGDSDTQYF
TRBJ2-2 | - | TRBV6-4 | - | TGTGCCAGCAGTGAGGGCACCGGGGAGCTGTTTTTT | CASSEGTGELFF
TRBJ1-1 | - | TRBV28 | - | TGTGCCAGCAGTTTTTCTAACACTGAAGCTTTCTTT | CASSFSNTEAFF
TRBJ2-7 | - | TRBV4-3 | - | TGCGCCAGCAGCCAAGAGGGCGGGGGCACCTCCTACGAGCAGTACTTC | CASSQEGGGTSYEQYF
TRBJ2-7 | once | TRBV27 | TRBD2 | TGTGCCAGCAGTTGGCGTGGGGGGGGATACTACGAGCAGTACTTC | CASSWRGGGYYEQYF
TRBJ1-1 | - | TRBV4-1 | - | TGCGCCAGCAGCCAATTGTCGGAAAGGAACACTGAAGCTTTCTTT | CASSQLSERNTEAFF
TRBJ1-1 | - | TRBV5-4 | - | TGTGCCAGCAGTGATACAGAAGTGCGGGGCGAAGCTTTCTTT | CASSDTEVRGEAFF
TRBJ2-3 | - | TRBV9 | - | TGTGCCAGCAGCGTCGTAGGGGGGCGTGATACGCAGTATTTT | CASSVVGGRDTQYF
TRBJ2-5 | - | TRBV18 | - | TGTGCCAGCTCACCCGGGTCGACTAGGTGGGAAGAGACCCAGTACTTC | CASSPGSTRWEETQYF
TRBJ2-1 | - | TRBV19 | - | TGTGCCACGGGCCCCCCTCTGAGCTCCTACAATGAGCAGTTCTTC | CATGPPLSSYNEQFF
TRBJ2-7 | - | TRBV7-9 | TRBD2 | TGTGCCAGCAGCAACCTAGCGGGAGGCCCAATAGACTACGAGCAGTACTTC | CASSNLAGGPIDYEQYF
TRBJ1-4 | - | TRBV28 | - | TGTGCCAGCAGTCCTGGGGGTTTCGGGGAAAAACTGTTTTTT | CASSPGGFGEKLFF
TRBJ2-2 | - | TRBV9 | TRBD2 | TGTGCCAGCAGCGTAGTAGCGGGACGAACCGGGGAGCTGTTTTTT | CASSVVAGRTGELFF
TRBJ2-6 | - | TRBV23-1 | - | TGCGCCAGCAGTCAATCGGCCAGCATCTCTGGGGCCAACGTCCTGACTTTC | CASSQSASISGANVLTF
TRBJ2-2 | - | TRBV21-1 | - | TGTGCCAGCAGCAACTCCCTAGCGGAAACCGGGGAGCTGTTTTTT | CASSNSLAETGELFF
TRBJ2-1 | - | TRBV7-3 | - | TGTGCCAGCAGCCCCTCTCGGGGCGATGAGCAGTTCTTC | CASSPSRGDEQFF
TRBJ2-3 | - | TRBV10-2 | - | TGCGCCAGCAGGGACACAGATACGCAGTATTTT | CASRDTDTQYF
TRBJ2-5 | - | TRBV19 | - | TGTGCCAGTAGTACCCCCTGGGGACCAGAGACCCAGTACTTC | CASSTPWGPETQYF
TRBJ1-2 | - | TRBV30 | - | TGTGCCTTGAGAGGGACGCAGACAGATTTCTATGGCTACACCTTC | CALRGTQTDFYGYTF
TRBJ2-7 | - | TRBV5-1 | - | TGCGCCAGCAGCTTGGACCAGACCTACGAGCAGTACTTC | CASSLDQTYEQYF
TRBJ1-1 | - | TRBV19 | - | TGTGCCAGTAGAGCCCTACCGGGGGCGAACACTGAAGCTTTCTTT | CASRALPGANTEAFF
TRBJ2-7 | - | TRBV7-3 | - | TGTGCCAGCAGCTTAACGGGTCTAGCGAGAGAATTTCACTACGAGCAGTACTTC | CASSLTGLAREFHYEQYF
TRBJ2-3 | - | TRBV4-2 | - | TGTGCCAGCAGCCCGCCGGGACGGAGTTTGGATACGCAGTATTTT | CASSPPGRSLDTQYF
TRBJ2-3 | - | TRBV27 | - | TGTGCCAGCAGCTTATCCTGGGCCCTCACAGATACGCAGTATTTT | CASSLSWALTDTQYF
TRBJ2-2 | - | TRBV2 | - | TGTGCCAGCAGTCCGGGAAGCACGAACACCGGGGAGCTGTTTTTT | CASSPGSTNTGELFF
TRBJ2-1 | once | TRBV7-9 | TRBD2 | TGTGCCAGCAGCTCCGCTAGCGGGGTCTACAATGAGCAGTTCTTC | CASSSASGVYNEQFF